These 21 T cell receptor beta chains share one sample of origin, sequenced in a study of blood T cell repertoires in COVID-19. Method: immunoSEQ multiplex PCR; TCRdb's copy keeps in-frame clones and lacks some. This sample has about 60,000 clones, with approximately 88% found just once. Specimen: peripheral blood. The receptors here all came from a man aged 25-45 years with COVID-19, enrolled during active disease.

The gene calls are TRBV27 and TRBJ1-5, with 9 nucleotides matching TRBD1. The CDR3 length is 16 residues. Germline-derived CDR1 and CDR2 are MNHEY and SMNVEV (reference sequence). With V trimmed by 2 bases and J by 4 bases, 6 bases remained unmatched. This CDR3 reads CASSLAGTGKNQPQHF. CDR3 nucleotide sequence: TGTGCCAGCAGTTTAGCCGGGACAGGGAAAAATCAGCCCCAGCATTTT.

The J gene is TRBJ2-3, the V gene TRBV30; D is unclear. Per the germline V gene, CDR1 is GTSNPN and CDR2 is SVGIG (reference sequence). This CDR3 comprises 14 residues. With 2 bases removed from V and 2 bases from J, the gap between germline ends came to 11 bases. This CDR3 reads CAWSPTGSTDTQYF. In DNA, the CDR3 is TGTGCCTGGAGTCCAACTGGTTCCACAGATACGCAGTATTTT.

The chain combines TRBV28 with TRBJ1-2; 7 bases align to TRBD1. The germline CDR1 and CDR2 sequences are MDHEN and SYDVKM. This CDR3 spans 14 amino acids. J gave up 1 base and V 4 bases, and 3 bases lay outside the gene matches. The CDR3 is CASSSDRVNYGYTF. In DNA, the CDR3 is TGTGCCAGCAGTTCAGACAGGGTTAACTATGGCTACACCTTC.

This chain joins TRBV10-3 and TRBJ2-7, with 7 bases lining up with TRBD1. The CDR3 is 14 residues long. Germline V gives CDR1 ENHRY, CDR2 SYGVKD. Germline trimming cut 7 bases from V and 1 base from J; bases unmatched to any gene: 7. CDR3 coding DNA: TGTGCCATCAATCCCGGGACAGCTTCCTACGAGCAGTACTTC. Protein product: CAINPGTASYEQYF.

This chain connects TRBV9 to TRBJ1-3, with D possibly being TRBD1 (6 bases). Trimming removed 3 bases at V and 0 bases at J, with 13 bases between. Germline values: CDR1 SGDLS, CDR2 YYNGEE. This CDR3 has 16 amino acids. The CDR3 sequence is CASSAGVLSSGNTIYF. CDR3 DNA sequence: TGTGCCAGCAGCGCAGGGGTCTTGAGCTCTGGAAACACCATATATTTT. Looking up the rest from reference TRBV9 and TRBJ1-3 gives the full variable domain: DSGVTQTPKHLITATGQRVTLRCSPRSGDLSVYWYQQSLDQGLQFLIQYYNGEERAKGNILERFSAQQFPDLHSELNLSSLELGDSALYFCASSAGVLSSGNTIYFGEGSWLTVV.

The genes are TRBV27 and TRBJ1-3; TRBD1 is a possible D gene (6 bases). The CDR3 consists of 14 residues. Germline CDR1 reads MNHEY; CDR2 reads SMNVEV (reference sequence). V dropped 8 bases and J dropped 0 bases, with 11 bases sitting between them. CDR3 protein: CASGIGGSGNTIYF. As DNA, the CDR3 is TGTGCCAGCGGTATAGGGGGCTCTGGAAACACCATATATTTT.

This CDR3 is CASTGTYYNEQFF. As DNA, the CDR3 is TGTGCCAGCACCGGGACTTATTACAATGAGCAGTTCTTC. V is TRBV28 and J is TRBJ2-1; D possibly corresponds to TRBD2 (6 bases). Germline CDR1 MDHEN, CDR2 SYDVKM. The CDR3 covers 13 residues. V gave up 7 bases and J gave up 4 bases, with 11 bases separating them.

The rearrangement joins TRBV28 to TRBJ1-5, with TRBD1 identical over 9 bases. V lost 5 bases and J lost 7; bases outside the gene matches: 12. The germline V gene has CDR1 MDHEN and CDR2 SYDVKM. The CDR3 has 16 amino acids. The CDR3 DNA follows: TGTGCCAGCAGTCCCCGACAGGGGGGCTTCCGGCAGCCCCAGCATTTT. Protein sequence: CASSPRQGGFRQPQHF.

The chain couples TRBV3-1 (or the pseudogene TRBV3-2) to TRBJ1-4; D gene unclear. The CDR3 runs 15 residues. The V gene's germline CDR1 is LGHDT and CDR2 YNNKEL (reference sequence). Deletions cut 0 bases from V and 4 bases from J, with 9 bases between. This CDR3 reads CASSQDSRVNEKLFF. The DNA of the CDR3 is TGTGCCAGCAGCCAAGATTCGCGCGTTAATGAAAAACTGTTTTTT.

The CDR3 reads CASSLAASPSNEQFF. CDR3 DNA: TGTGCCAGCAGCTTAGCGGCTAGCCCGAGCAATGAGCAGTTCTTC. The chain recombines TRBV7-9 with TRBJ2-1; maybe TRBD2 (5 bases). The CDR3 runs 15 residues. Germline CDR1 SEHNR, CDR2 FQNEAQ (reference sequence). The V gene lost 0 bases and the J gene lost 6 bases, with 12 bases spanning the gap.

The chain is built from TRBV29-1 and TRBJ2-2; maybe TRBD1 (5 bases). CDR3 length equals 14 residues. Germline CDR1 and CDR2: SQVTM and ANQGSEA. Trimming pared 5 bases from V and 1 base from J, leaving 11 bases between. CDR3 sequence reads: CSVQAQGNTGELFF. The CDR3, as DNA: TGCAGCGTTCAAGCCCAGGGGAACACCGGGGAGCTGTTTTTT.

V and J are TRBV2 and TRBJ1-1; D unresolved. The CDR3 covers 14 residues. V gave up 1 base and J gave up 5 bases, with 11 bases separating them. Germline-derived CDR1 and CDR2 are SNHLY and FYNNEI. The CDR3 loop reads CASSEEVGETEAFF. In DNA form, the CDR3 reads TGTGCCAGCAGTGAAGAAGTCGGGGAAACTGAAGCTTTCTTT.

The chain is built from TRBV28 and TRBJ1-1; D is possibly TRBD1 (6 bases). Germline assignment: CDR1 MDHEN and CDR2 SYDVKM. Trimming took 2 bases from V and 1 from J, leaving 8 bases between them. The CDR3 spans 14 residues. The CDR3 DNA follows: TGTGCCAGCAGTTTACACAGGGAGAACACTGAAGCTTTCTTT. This codes for CASSLHRENTEAFF.

The rearrangement links TRBV6-6 to TRBJ1-5; TRBD1 aligns across 8 bases. Losses at the gene ends were 4 bases for V and 6 bases for J; bases not matched to a gene: 2. This CDR3 is 13 amino acids long. In germline, CDR1 is MNHNY, CDR2 SVGAGI (reference sequence). CDR3 DNA: TGTGCCAGCAGTTCACAGGGGGGTCAGCCCCAGCATTTT. Translated, it gives CASSSQGGQPQHF.

This chain links TRBV28 with TRBJ1-1; TRBD1 is a possible D gene (5 bases). This CDR3 spans 15 amino acids. The germline CDR1 and CDR2 sequences are MDHEN and SYDVKM. Trimming took off 5 bases at V and 0 bases at J, with 13 bases between the two ends. CDR3 loop: CASSPPTVMNTEAFF. CDR3 DNA sequence: TGTGCCAGCAGTCCCCCGACAGTGATGAACACTGAAGCTTTCTTT.

The chain is built from TRBV28 and TRBJ1-2; 7 bases agree with TRBD1. Germline V gene sequence: CDR1 MDHEN, CDR2 SYDVKM. J gave up 9 bases and V 5 bases, and 9 bases lay outside the gene matches. The CDR3 has 13 residues. The CDR3 nucleotides are TGTGCCAGCAGTCCCCCCCAGGGGGACAGCTACACCTTC. Amino acids: CASSPPQGDSYTF.

The chain carries TRBV7-9 and TRBJ1-1, with D possibly matching TRBD1 (5 bases). The length of the CDR3 is 13 residues. Per the germline V gene, CDR1 is SEHNR and CDR2 is FQNEAQ (reference sequence). Trimming removed 6 bases from V and 2 bases from J, with 10 bases in between. This CDR3 is CASSPGTNTEAFF. CDR3 DNA: TGTGCCAGCAGTCCCGGGACTAACACTGAAGCTTTCTTT.

The rearrangement links TRBV2 to TRBJ1-1; D possibly corresponds to TRBD1 (5 bases). The CDR3 totals 13 residues. V was trimmed by 6 bases and J by 0 bases, leaving 8 bases between them. In germline, CDR1 is SNHLY, CDR2 FYNNEI. DNA for the CDR3: TGTGCCAGCAGGGCACAGGTGAACACTGAAGCTTTCTTT. Residues: CASRAQVNTEAFF.

The chain joins TRBV4-1 to TRBJ1-2; D remains unclear. V was clipped by 4 bases and J by 4 bases, with 19 bases between them. The CDR3 sequence is 16 residues long. Germline lookup yields CDR1 MGHRA and CDR2 YSYEKL. CDR3 protein: CASSPEGGSWSYGYTF. The CDR3 DNA is TGCGCCAGCAGCCCCGAGGGCGGCAGCTGGAGCTATGGCTACACCTTC.

This sequence joins TRBV27 and TRBJ1-4; 8 bases align to TRBD1. The V gene's germline CDR1 is MNHEY and CDR2 SMNVEV (reference sequence). This CDR3 spans 14 amino acids. V lost 5 bases to trimming and J lost 11 bases; unmatched junction nucleotides: 10. CDR3 DNA sequence: TGTGCCAGCAGTCTAAGACAGGGGAACTGGAAACTGTTTTTT. This sequence encodes CASSLRQGNWKLFF.

V gene TRBV19 combines with J gene TRBJ1-5; the match to TRBD1 covers 8 bases. The CDR3 sequence is 17 residues long. The V and J ends lost 2 bases and 1 base, in that order; junction bases with no gene match: 7. CDR1 and CDR2 (germline): LNHDA, SQIVND (reference sequence). The CDR3 bases are TGTGCCAGTAGTATAATCCCGACAGGGGCGAGCAATCAGCCCCAGCATTTT. Amino acids: CASSIIPTGASNQPQHF.